Shown below are 10 T cell receptor beta chains from a single sample sequenced in a study of early T cells in non-severe SARS-CoV-2 infection. TCRdb analysed the 5' RACE reads with MiXCR anew, one entry per CDR3 protein. Of roughly 54,000 distinct CDR3 sequences listed, roughly 5.9% are singletons. The sample taken for sequencing was whole blood. These receptors were obtained from an adult who was a healthcare worker with PCR-confirmed SARS-CoV-2 infection or an uninfected control (not recorded which).

In this sample, this clonotype turned up many times. This rearrangement joins TRBV7-2 to TRBJ2-7; 12 bases map to TRBD2. The V segment lost 5 bases and the J segment 5 bases; nucleotides outside the gene matches: 7. Germline-derived CDR1 and CDR2 are SGHTA and FQGNSA. CDR3 size: 15 residues. CDR3 in amino acids: CASSPRLAGANEQYF. CDR3 in DNA: TGTGCCAGCAGCCCTAGACTAGCGGGAGCTAACGAGCAGTACTTC.

This clonotype was observed many times. The V call is TRBV29-1, the J call TRBJ2-7; D unresolved. CDR3 length equals 13 residues. Per germline, CDR1 SQVTM and CDR2 ANQGSEA. The ends were cut back, 4 bases at V and 2 bases at J, with 12 bases in the middle. The CDR3: CSVASNVAYEQYF. Written as DNA, the CDR3 is TGCAGCGTTGCCAGCAACGTCGCCTACGAGCAGTACTTC.

V gene TRBV5-4 combines with J gene TRBJ2-5; tentatively, D is TRBD2 (5 bases). In germline, CDR1 is SGHNT, CDR2 YYREEE (reference sequence). V was shortened by 7 bases and J by 2 bases, with 15 bases between the two germline ends. The CDR3 sequence is 14 residues long. CDR3 in DNA: TGTGCCAGCCTTGAACGGGGTCTACAAGAGACCCAGTACTTC. Translating it yields CASLERGLQETQYF.

Ten or more counts support this clonotype. The chain has TRBV6-6 and TRBJ1-5, with D unresolved. Germline CDR1 and CDR2: MNHNY and SVGAGI (reference sequence). CDR3 length equals 16 residues. Trimming shortened V by 5 bases and J by 0 bases, and 14 bases separated the two germline ends. The CDR3 loop is CASSPHLDDSNQPQHF. CDR3 DNA: TGTGCCAGCAGTCCGCACTTGGACGATAGCAATCAGCCCCAGCATTTT.

The rearrangement joins TRBV6-6 to TRBJ2-2; no firm D call. This CDR3 has 15 amino acids. Looked up from germline, CDR1 is MNHNY and CDR2 is SVGAGI (reference sequence). V lost 2 bases and J 8 bases, leaving 15 bases between the germline ends. CDR3 DNA: TGTGCCAGCAGTTACCGCATTCTGGGGTTAGGGGAGCTGTTTTTT. Its protein product is CASSYRILGLGELFF.

The chain recombines TRBV13 with TRBJ2-3; 11 bases align to TRBD1. CDR3 size: 16 residues. The germline V gene encodes CDR1 PRHDT and CDR2 FYEKMQ (reference sequence). V was pared by 3 bases and J by 2 bases, with 4 bases of the junction left unmatched. This CDR3 is CASSFGQGASTDTQYF. As DNA, the CDR3 is TGTGCCAGCAGCTTCGGACAGGGGGCTTCCACAGATACGCAGTATTTT.

This clonotype occurred a few times. V usage is TRBV9 and J usage is TRBJ2-6, with D uncertain. Germline V lookup: CDR1 SGDLS, CDR2 YYNGEE. V lost 0 bases and J 0 bases, leaving 10 bases between the germline ends. The CDR3 is 17 amino acids. This CDR3 reads CASSVGGVGSGANVLTF. In nucleotides, the CDR3 is TGTGCCAGCAGCGTAGGAGGTGTTGGCTCTGGGGCCAACGTCCTGACTTTC.

This clonotype was seen many times. J is TRBJ1-2 and V is TRBV10-3; D gene uncertain. Germline-derived CDR1 and CDR2 are ENHRY and SYGVKD. Trimming removed 4 bases from V and 0 bases from J, with 12 bases in between. This CDR3 contains 15 residues. CDR3: CAISGPPPANYGYTF. The CDR3, as DNA: TGTGCCATCAGTGGCCCCCCCCCTGCTAACTATGGCTACACCTTC.

This clonotype appeared many times. The CDR3 DNA reads as TGTGCCAGCAGGAAATTCTTCACAGATACGCAGTATTTT. It is translated as CASRKFFTDTQYF. This chain uses TRBV27 with TRBJ2-3, with unresolved D. The CDR3 is made up of 13 amino acids. Trimming shortened V by 6 bases and J by 2 bases, and 9 bases separated the two germline ends. Germline lookup yields CDR1 MNHEY and CDR2 SMNVEV (reference sequence).

This clonotype appeared a few times. The rearrangement uses TRBV6-6 and TRBJ1-4, with D maybe TRBD1 (6 bases). With 6 bases removed from V and 11 bases from J, the gap between germline ends came to 19 bases. CDR3 length: 14 amino acids. Per germline, CDR1 MNHNY and CDR2 SVGAGI (reference sequence). The DNA for the CDR3 is TGTGCCAGCAGCGGCGGACAGAGTTATTGGAAACTGTTTTTT. Translating it yields CASSGGQSYWKLFF.